This T cell receptor (beta chain) is from a study of blood T cell repertoires in COVID-19. Background on the study: The samples span acute and convalescent COVID-19 from the United States, Italy and Spain. T cells, B-cell-depleted T cells, or PBMCs supplied cDNA or gDNA.

The CDR3 extends over 12 amino acids. Trimming cost V 3 bases and J 5 bases, with 7 bases left between them. The germline V gene has CDR1 SGHNT and CDR2 YYREEE (reference sequence). As processed by the authors: Reference gene primers were amplified, and this amplification served to estimate nucleated cell counts. Clones were read by immunoSEQ multiplex PCR, and TCRdb kept only the in-frame ones, dropping some. V and J calls and clone size are copied from that table; D and trimming were computed from the DNA. The sample comprises approximately 190,000 clones, just under 85% of which are singletons, and roughly 4.6% rests with the top ten.

This chain links TRBV5-4 with TRBJ2-3; D unresolved. Sequenced material: peripheral blood. This TCR was sampled from a woman in her 70s with active or convalescent COVID-19. CDR3 protein: CASSSIGDTQYF. The CDR3 region has the DNA TGTGCCAGCAGCTCTATCGGAGATACGCAGTATTTT.